A single sample gave rise to the 27 T cell receptor beta chains below, sequenced in a study of metastatic and nonmetastatic thyroid tumors. Treatment of any kind had been given to no patient before thyroid surgery. TCRdb called clones again from the PCR reads with MiXCR. This sample has over 20,000 clones, with around 29% found just once. The sequencing sample was made of blood. The receptors come from a female donor with papillary thyroid cancer or a benign thyroid nodule (not recorded which). Some clones in this sample may be carry-over from other donors' samples.

Of note for this clone: At one of its ends the junction is not consistent with the germline gene, which may arise from a read error. The gene calls are TRBV11-1 and TRBJ2-5; 9 bases fit TRBD2. The CDR3 length is 15 residues. Germline CDR1 and CDR2: SGHAT and FQDESV (reference sequence). The CDR3 loop reads CASSSSGMGRETKYF. DNA for the CDR3: TGTGCCAGCAGCTCTAGCGGGATGGGTAGGGAGACCAAGTACTTC.

To note about this clone: Compared with germline, one end of the junction differs, possibly owing to a read error. This chain uses TRBV28 with TRBJ2-7; D possibly matches TRBD1 or TRBD2 (5 bases each). Germline V CDR1 and CDR2: MDHEN, SYDVKM. The CDR3 covers 11 residues. The CDR3 DNA follows: TGTGCCAGCAGTCACCGGGGCTCCCAAAACTTC. It encodes CASSHRGSQNF.

In its sample, this clone was seen many times. The CDR3 protein is CASSVVATGGTGELFF. CDR3 coding DNA: TGTGCCAGCAGCGTAGTAGCGACAGGGGGAACCGGGGAGCTGTTTTTT. V gene TRBV9 combines with J gene TRBJ2-2, with TRBD1 matching over 9 bases. This CDR3 comprises 16 residues. CDR1 and CDR2 (germline): SGDLS, YYNGEE. The V gene end was trimmed by 0 bases and the J gene end by 5 bases; junction bases not matched to a gene: 5.

This clone was counted at least ten times. J is TRBJ2-3 and V is TRBV10-3; TRBD1 or TRBD2 may be the D gene (5 bases each). This CDR3 region has 13 residues. Germline loops: CDR1 ENHRY, CDR2 SYGVKD. V lost 7 bases and J lost 5, with 13 bases in between. The CDR3 nucleotides are TGTGCCATCACGCAGGGACGGGGAGATACGCAGTATTTT. Translated: CAITQGRGDTQYF.

The DNA of the CDR3 is TGTGCCAGCAGCCGTTACGGACTAGCGGGGGAGACCCAGTACTTC. It yields the protein CASSRYGLAGETQYF. The chain is built from TRBV7-3 and TRBJ2-5, with 12 bases that match TRBD2. The CDR3 loop spans 15 amino acids. From germline, CDR1 is SGHTA and CDR2 FQGTGA. The V and J ends lost 5 bases and 5 bases, in that order; junction bases with no gene match: 6.

In this sample, this clone turned up a few times. The V call is TRBV24-1, the J call TRBJ2-1; 7 bases are a match to TRBD2. This CDR3 has 15 residues. The trim removed 2 bases at V and 8 bases at J, leaving 8 bases unmatched. CDR1 is KGHDR, CDR2 SFDVKD, per germline. The CDR3 nucleotides are TGTGCCACCAGTGATTGGCTATCGGGAGGTGATGAGCAGTTCTTC. Its protein product is CATSDWLSGGDEQFF.

This clone was seen more than once but under ten times. This chain connects TRBV28 to TRBJ2-7; 8 nucleotides match TRBD1. The length of the CDR3 is 13 residues. The V segment lost 5 bases and the J segment 5 bases; nucleotides outside the gene matches: 5. Germline V gives CDR1 MDHEN, CDR2 SYDVKM. CDR3 in amino acids: CASSLGQADEQYF. The DNA of the CDR3 is TGTGCCAGCAGTCTGGGACAGGCGGACGAGCAGTACTTC.

Many counts were recorded for this clone. This chain connects TRBV5-4 to TRBJ2-1; 10 nucleotides agree with TRBD1. Germline CDR1 SGHNT, CDR2 YYREEE (reference sequence). There are 18 residues in the CDR3. Unmatched junction bases numbered 12, after V lost 5 bases and J lost 1 base. CDR3 DNA: TGTGCCAGCAGTCGACCCGGGACAGGGGCCATTTCCTACAATGAGCAGTTCTTC. Translation gives CASSRPGTGAISYNEQFF.

The chain is built from TRBV20-1 and TRBJ2-7, with D tentatively TRBD1 (6 bases). The CDR3 is 12 residues long. V dropped 2 bases and J dropped 5 bases, with 10 bases sitting between them. Germline V gene lookup returns CDR1 DFQATT and CDR2 SNEGSKA (reference sequence). CDR3 region: CSARKGDHEQYF. CDR3 coding DNA: TGCAGTGCTAGAAAGGGGGACCACGAGCAGTACTTC.

This clone has just a few counts. The chain links TRBV24-1 to TRBJ2-5, with 9 bases aligning to TRBD2. CDR3 length equals 14 residues. After removal of 3 bases from V and 5 bases from J, the junction contained 3 bases not matched to a gene. Per germline, CDR1 KGHDR and CDR2 SFDVKD. The CDR3 is CATSDGGGAETQYF. CDR3 nucleotides: TGTGCCACCAGTGATGGCGGGGGGGCCGAGACCCAGTACTTC.

J is TRBJ1-1 and V is TRBV20-1; D possibly corresponds to TRBD1 (5 bases). The V gene lost 2 bases and the J gene lost 3 bases, with 13 bases spanning the gap. The CDR3 runs to 14 residues. CDR1 is DFQATT, CDR2 SNEGSKA, per germline (reference sequence). In DNA form, the CDR3 reads TGCAGTGCTAGAATGGGACCCCAGGACACTGAAGCTTTCTTT. Its protein product is CSARMGPQDTEAFF.

This clone occurred many times. This chain links TRBV9 with TRBJ1-4; no definite D call. Trimming removed 0 bases at V and 0 bases at J, with 6 bases between. The CDR3 loop spans 15 amino acids. Germline assignment: CDR1 SGDLS and CDR2 YYNGEE. The DNA for the CDR3 is TGTGCCAGCAGCGTAGGAACTACAACTAATGAAAAACTGTTTTTT. This translates into CASSVGTTTNEKLFF.

This clone is medium-sized by share. The rearrangement links TRBV20-1 to TRBJ1-2, with D possibly TRBD1 on 5 matching bases. The CDR3 loop spans 13 amino acids. Between the trimmed V and J ends, which lost 5 bases and 2 bases, there was a span of 12 bases. CDR1 is DFQATT, CDR2 SNEGSKA, per germline (reference sequence). CDR3 nucleotides: TGCAGTGCTCCCCCCGGGGGAAACTATGGCTACACCTTC. Amino acid sequence: CSAPPGGNYGYTF.

This chain uses TRBV11-2 with TRBJ2-1, with 7 bases identical to TRBD1. CDR3 length: 15 amino acids. Looked up from germline, CDR1 is SGHAT and CDR2 is FQNNGV. After removal of 5 bases from V and 8 bases from J, the junction contained 12 bases not matched to a gene. The CDR3 spells CASSPRDSTLDEQFF. The CDR3, as DNA: TGTGCCAGCAGCCCCCGGGACAGCACATTGGATGAGCAGTTCTTC.

V and J are TRBV20-1 and TRBJ2-3, with D maybe TRBD2 (5 bases). V lost 1 base, J lost 4 bases, and 9 bases lay in between. Germline V CDR1 and CDR2: DFQATT, SNEGSKA (reference sequence). The length of the CDR3 is 13 residues. CDR3 region: CSARAGLADTQYF. The CDR3 DNA follows: TGCAGTGCTAGAGCGGGGTTGGCAGATACGCAGTATTTT.

Sample share makes this clone medium-sized. The chain employs TRBV11-2 and TRBJ2-1, with TRBD2 identical over 8 bases. Looked up from germline, CDR1 is SGHAT and CDR2 is FQNNGV. The CDR3 loop spans 15 amino acids. V lost 5 bases to trimming and J lost 7 bases; unmatched junction nucleotides: 10. CDR3 residues: CASSPGHGGGNEQFF. Written as DNA, the CDR3 is TGTGCCAGCAGCCCCGGCCACGGGGGGGGAAATGAGCAGTTCTTC. Full variable domain (outside the CDR3, taken from reference TRBV11-2 and TRBJ2-1): EAGVAQSPRYKIIEKRQSVAFWCNPISGHATLYWYQQILGQGPKLLIQFQNNGVVDDSQLPKDRFSAERLKGVDSTLKIQPAKLEDSAVYLCASSPGHGGGNEQFFGPGTRLTVL.

This clone was detected once. The rearrangement joins TRBV5-1 to TRBJ2-1, with TRBD2 matching 16 bases. The germline CDR1 and CDR2 sequences are SGHRS and YFSETQ. The V and J ends lost 4 bases and 12 bases, in that order; junction bases with no gene match: 4. This CDR3 comprises 14 residues. CDR3 amino acids: CASSQGLAGGWQFF. In DNA, the CDR3 is TGCGCCAGCAGCCAGGGACTAGCGGGAGGGTGGCAGTTCTTC.

This clone was seen ten or more times. In this CDR3 the conserved last residue, phenylalanine or tryptophan, is missing, so a read error is likely. The chain uses TRBV20-1 and TRBJ1-6; D is possibly TRBD1 (5 bases). The CDR3 spans 13 residues. The V end lost 6 bases, the J end lost 10 bases, and 16 bases lay between the germline ends. Germline CDR1 is DFQATT and CDR2 is SNEGSKA (reference sequence). The CDR3 protein is CSAESNRKSPLHS. The DNA of the CDR3 is TGCAGTGCAGAAAGTAACAGGAAGTCACCCCTCCACTCT.

This clone ranks as medium-sized. The rearrangement uses TRBV6-5 and TRBJ2-7, with TRBD2 matching over 11 bases. Germline assignment: CDR1 MNHEY and CDR2 SVGAGI. The CDR3 runs to 17 residues. J gave up 3 bases and V 0 bases, and 7 bases lay outside the gene matches. CDR3 in amino acids: CASSYSLTSGDIYEQYF. CDR3 DNA sequence: TGTGCCAGCAGTTACTCGTTGACTAGCGGGGACATCTACGAGCAGTACTTC.

The chain joins TRBV9 to TRBJ2-1; 7 bases are a match to TRBD1. Germline V CDR1 and CDR2: SGDLS, YYNGEE. After removal of 7 bases from V and 1 base from J, the junction contained 5 bases not matched to a gene. The CDR3 contains 14 residues. The DNA of the CDR3 is TGTGCCAGCGGCGGACAGGATTCCTACAATGAGCAGTTCTTC. Translating gives CASGGQDSYNEQFF. Using reference TRBV9 and TRBJ2-1 for the parts outside the CDR3, the full variable domain is DSGVTQTPKHLITATGQRVTLRCSPRSGDLSVYWYQQSLDQGLQFLIQYYNGEERAKGNILERFSAQQFPDLHSELNLSSLELGDSALYFCASGGQDSYNEQFFGPGTRLTVL.

The rearrangement links TRBV19 to TRBJ2-2; 8 positions agree with TRBD1. The V and J ends lost 6 bases and 1 base, in that order; junction bases with no gene match: 10. The CDR3 contains 17 residues. The V gene's germline CDR1 is LNHDA and CDR2 SQIVND (reference sequence). The CDR3 reads CASRQRPGQVNTGELFF. The CDR3 DNA sequence: TGTGCCAGTAGACAACGACCGGGACAGGTGAACACCGGGGAGCTGTTTTTT.

Judged by abundance, this clone is medium-sized. The V and J genes are TRBV6-1 and TRBJ2-5; 11 bases match TRBD1. With 6 bases clipped from V and 5 bases from J, the junction kept 8 bases outside the gene matches. Germline CDR1 is MNHNS and CDR2 is SASEGT. The CDR3 loop spans 15 amino acids. CDR3 residues: CASRPRTGGAETQYF. The CDR3 DNA sequence: TGTGCCAGCAGGCCCCGGACAGGGGGCGCGGAGACCCAGTACTTC.

This clone has a count of ten or more. It may be a read error: a sequence one base away is much more abundant. In the same sample, other DNA sequences code for this CDR3. V gene TRBV9 combines with J gene TRBJ1-1, with 7 bases identical to TRBD1. This CDR3 contains 14 residues. The germline V gene has CDR1 SGDLS and CDR2 YYNGEE. CDR3 coding DNA: TGTGCCAGCAGCGGGGGACAGCTGAACACTGAAGCCTTCTTT. Translation: CASSGGQLNTEAFF.

This clone was observed many times. The chain uses TRBV27 and TRBJ2-5; unclear D gene. Germline V gives CDR1 MNHEY, CDR2 SMNVEV (reference sequence). Trimming stripped 3 bases from V and 4 bases from J, with 6 bases between. CDR3 length: 12 amino acids. The CDR3 reads CASSFKGETQYF. The DNA of the CDR3 is TGTGCCAGCAGTTTTAAGGGAGAGACCCAGTACTTC.

This clone is classed as medium-sized. The chain employs TRBV6-1 and TRBJ2-7; 8 bases are shared with TRBD2. Germline loops: CDR1 MNHNS, CDR2 SASEGT. J gave up 3 bases and V 2 bases, and 0 bases lay outside the gene matches. CDR3 size: 13 residues. This CDR3 is CASSELAGYEQYF. The CDR3, as DNA: TGTGCCAGCAGTGAACTAGCGGGCTACGAGCAGTACTTC.

In this sample, this clone is medium-sized. The chain carries TRBV3-1 and TRBJ2-6; D is unclear. CDR1 and CDR2 (germline): LGHDT, YNNKEL (reference sequence). Trimming removed 1 base from V and 0 bases from J, with 4 bases in between. This CDR3 spans 15 amino acids. For the CDR3, the DNA is TGTGCCAGCAGCCAAGTGGACTCTGGGGCCAACGTCCTGACTTTC. It is translated as CASSQVDSGANVLTF.

In this sample, this clone is medium-sized. The rearrangement joins TRBV6-1 to TRBJ2-7; 8 bases line up with TRBD1. The CDR3 covers 13 residues. The V and J ends lost 6 bases and 4 bases, in that order; junction bases with no gene match: 5. From germline, CDR1 is MNHNS and CDR2 SASEGT. CDR3 sequence: CASRVTGAYEQYF. CDR3 nucleotide sequence: TGTGCCAGCAGAGTGACAGGGGCGTACGAGCAGTACTTC.